This record looks at one T cell receptor beta chain sequence and its context. Its antigen is unknown. The trim removed 2 bases at V and 7 bases at J, leaving 6 bases unmatched. Germline V gives CDR1 MNHEY, CDR2 SVGAGI. The CDR3 is 14 residues long. Nominal health characterized the donors when sampled, though unrecorded immune exposures were likely. The data derive from a study of cytomegalovirus exposure and HLA in healthy donors. Notes on the study in general: It was shown in a later analysis that HLA-associated TCR beta chains were more clonally expanded than other, equally common chains.

The study ran its PCR with 60 Vbeta and 13 Jbeta primers. Generated by immunoSEQ multiplex PCR, the TCRdb table keeps only in-frame clones and is missing some. This sample has fewer than 20,000 clones, with 84% found just once. The V and J genes are TRBV6-5 and TRBJ2-7, with 9 nucleotides matching TRBD1. This sequence was found in a human donor in good health. The sample comprised PBMCs. CDR3 in amino acids: CASSYNRGRWEQYF. For the CDR3, the DNA is TGTGCCAGCAGTTACAACAGGGGGCGGTGGGAGCAGTACTTC.